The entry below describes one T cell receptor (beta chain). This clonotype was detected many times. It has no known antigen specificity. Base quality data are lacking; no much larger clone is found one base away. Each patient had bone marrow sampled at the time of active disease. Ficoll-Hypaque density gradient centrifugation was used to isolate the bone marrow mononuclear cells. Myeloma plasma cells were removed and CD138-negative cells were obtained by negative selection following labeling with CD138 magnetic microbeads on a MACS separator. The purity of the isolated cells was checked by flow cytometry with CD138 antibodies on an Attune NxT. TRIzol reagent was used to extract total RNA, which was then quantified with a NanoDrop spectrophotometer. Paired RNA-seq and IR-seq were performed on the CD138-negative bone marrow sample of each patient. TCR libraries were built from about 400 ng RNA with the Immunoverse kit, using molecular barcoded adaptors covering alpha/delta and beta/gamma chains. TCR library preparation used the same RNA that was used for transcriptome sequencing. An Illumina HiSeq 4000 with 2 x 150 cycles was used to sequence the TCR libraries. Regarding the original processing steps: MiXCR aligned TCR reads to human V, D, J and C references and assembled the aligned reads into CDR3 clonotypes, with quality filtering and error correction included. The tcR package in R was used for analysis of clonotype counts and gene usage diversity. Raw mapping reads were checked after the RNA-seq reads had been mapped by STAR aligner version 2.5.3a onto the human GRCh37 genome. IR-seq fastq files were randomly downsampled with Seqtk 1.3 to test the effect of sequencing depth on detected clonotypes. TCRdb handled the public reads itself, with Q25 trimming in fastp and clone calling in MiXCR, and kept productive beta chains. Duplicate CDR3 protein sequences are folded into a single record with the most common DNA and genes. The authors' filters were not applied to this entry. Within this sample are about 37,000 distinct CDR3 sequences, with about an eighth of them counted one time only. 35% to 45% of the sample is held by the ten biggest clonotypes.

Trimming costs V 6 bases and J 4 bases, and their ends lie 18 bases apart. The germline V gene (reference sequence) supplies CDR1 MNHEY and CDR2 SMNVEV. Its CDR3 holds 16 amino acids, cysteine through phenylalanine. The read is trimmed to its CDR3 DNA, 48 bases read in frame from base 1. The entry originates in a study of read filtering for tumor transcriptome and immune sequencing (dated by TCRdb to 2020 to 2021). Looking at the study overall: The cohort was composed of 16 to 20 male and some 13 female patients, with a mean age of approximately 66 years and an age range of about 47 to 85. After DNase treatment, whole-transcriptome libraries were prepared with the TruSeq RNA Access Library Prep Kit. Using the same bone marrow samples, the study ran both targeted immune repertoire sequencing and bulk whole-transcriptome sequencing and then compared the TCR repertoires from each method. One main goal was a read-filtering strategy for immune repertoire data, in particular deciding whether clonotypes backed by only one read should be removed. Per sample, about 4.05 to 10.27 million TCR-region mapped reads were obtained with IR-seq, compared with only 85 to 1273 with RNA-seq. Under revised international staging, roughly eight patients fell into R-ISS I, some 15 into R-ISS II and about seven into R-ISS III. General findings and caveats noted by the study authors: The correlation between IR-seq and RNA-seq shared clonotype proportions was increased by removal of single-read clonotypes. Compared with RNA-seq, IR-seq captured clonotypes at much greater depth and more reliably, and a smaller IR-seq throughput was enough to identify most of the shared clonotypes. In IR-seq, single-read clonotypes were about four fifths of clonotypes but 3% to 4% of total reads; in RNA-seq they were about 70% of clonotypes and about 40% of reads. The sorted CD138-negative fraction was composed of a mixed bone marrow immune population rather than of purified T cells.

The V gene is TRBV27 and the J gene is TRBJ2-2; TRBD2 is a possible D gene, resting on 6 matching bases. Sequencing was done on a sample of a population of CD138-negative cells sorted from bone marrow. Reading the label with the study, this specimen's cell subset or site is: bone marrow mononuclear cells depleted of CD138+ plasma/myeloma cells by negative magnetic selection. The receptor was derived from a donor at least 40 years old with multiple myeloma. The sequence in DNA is TGTGCCAGCAGGTGGGGCGGGATGGTCGGCACCGGGGAGCTGTTTTTT. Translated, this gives CASRWGGMVGTGELFF.